A selection of T cell receptor beta chains follows, all from one sample in a study of cytomegalovirus exposure and HLA in healthy donors. Libraries were prepared by immunoSEQ multiplex PCR; TCRdb keeps only in-frame clonotypes and omits some of them. The data contain around 200,000 clones, approximately 79% of them singletons. Material: PBMCs. These TCRs come from a girl aged 2 to 10 in good health and CMV-seronegative. Each CDR3 is given with its conserved first and last residue. A D gene is named only where the DNA matches it firmly. Expanded clones are given a class, and other clones once, few, many or no size at all.

size	D	V	J	DNA	CDR3
-	TRBD1	TRBV7-9	TRBJ1-1	TGTGCCAGCAGCTTAGCGGAGACAGGGGGCACTGAAGCTTTCTTT	CASSLAETGGTEAFF
-	TRBD2	TRBV4-1	TRBJ2-5	TGCGCCAGCAGCCAAGATGGACTAGCGGAGACCCAGTACTTC	CASSQDGLAETQYF
-	-	TRBV19	TRBJ2-1	TGTGCCAGTAGTGCCCACAGAAAAAGCTCCTACAATGAGCAGTTCTTC	CASSAHRKSSYNEQFF
-	-	TRBV5-1	TRBJ1-1	TGCGCCAGCAGCCCCCGGGGAGGGGGATCGAACACTGAAGCTTTCTTT	CASSPRGGGSNTEAFF
-	TRBD1	TRBV7-8	TRBJ2-3	TGTGCCAGCGGACAGACAGGGGACACAGATACGCAGTATTTT	CASGQTGDTDTQYF
few	-	TRBV6-6	TRBJ1-1	TGTGCCAGCAGTTACGCCGGGAACACTGAAGCTTTCTTT	CASSYAGNTEAFF
-	TRBD1	TRBV7-2	TRBJ1-1	TGTGCCAGCAGCATCCCCGGGACAGGGGACTCTCCGAGCGATGAAGCTTTCTTT	CASSIPGTGDSPSDEAFF
-	-	TRBV27	TRBJ2-3	TGTGCCAGCAGTTTATTCGAGGGCGGGAACACAGATACGCAGTATTTT	CASSLFEGGNTDTQYF
-	TRBD1	TRBV7-9	TRBJ2-7	TGTGCCAGCAATCTTCGACAGGGCCCCAGCGAGCAGTACTTC	CASNLRQGPSEQYF
-	TRBD2	TRBV5-1	TRBJ2-5	TGCGCCAGCAGCTCTAGCGGGGGGGATGGAGAGACCCAGTACTTC	CASSSSGGDGETQYF
-	-	TRBV11-2	TRBJ1-2	TGTGCCAGCAGCCCCGGACTGAACTATGGCTACACCTTC	CASSPGLNYGYTF
few	-	TRBV4-2	TRBJ2-3	TGTGCCAGCAGCCAAGAAGTGACTAGCACAGATACGCAGTATTTT	CASSQEVTSTDTQYF
few	TRBD2	TRBV29-1	TRBJ2-1	TGCAGCGTTGAACGGGCGGGGGGCTTCTTCAATGAGCAGTTCTTC	CSVERAGGFFNEQFF
-	TRBD1	TRBV5-4	TRBJ2-7	TGTGCCAGCAGCACGGGTCCTTGGGGACAGGATGAGGACGAGCAGTACTTC	CASSTGPWGQDEDEQYF
few	-	TRBV27	TRBJ1-4	TGTGCCAGCAGCCCCGATGCGGGATATAATGAAAAACTGTTTTTT	CASSPDAGYNEKLFF
-	TRBD1	TRBV7-3	TRBJ1-4	TGTGCCAGCAGCACGGACAGGGGAGAAAAACTGTTTTTT	CASSTDRGEKLFF
-	TRBD1	TRBV6-6	TRBJ1-2	TGTGCCAGCAGTAGCGGGACAGGGGGGGGCTACACCTTC	CASSSGTGGGYTF
once	-	TRBV7-9	TRBJ1-1	TGTTCCAGCAGCTTAGAGTACAGGAACACTGAAGCTTTCTTT	CSSSLEYRNTEAFF
once	TRBD1	TRBV5-6	TRBJ2-7	TGTGCCAGCGTCCTCCGGGACAGCTCCTACGAGCAGTACTTC	CASVLRDSSYEQYF
-	TRBD1	TRBV27	TRBJ1-2	TGTGCCAGCATGCCCCGGACAGGGTATGGCTACACCTTC	CASMPRTGYGYTF
-	-	TRBV5-6	TRBJ2-6	TGTGCCAGCAGTCTGATCGGTTCTGGGGCCAACGTCCTGACCTTC	CASSLIGSGANVLTF
-	-	TRBV29-1	TRBJ2-5	TGCAGCGTTGCTAAAGAGACCCAGTACTTC	CSVAKETQYF
-	-	TRBV29-1	TRBJ2-3	TGCAGCGTTTTCTACGTAAGTGGGCCAGATACGCAGTATTTT	CSVFYVSGPDTQYF
-	-	TRBV5-1	TRBJ2-5	TGCGCCAGCAGCTTGGGTCCCCCCAGGGGCCTACACCAAGAGACCCAGTACTTC	CASSLGPPRGLHQETQYF
-	TRBD2	TRBV6-5	TRBJ2-7	TGTGCCAGCGGGAGGGGCAGAGGGACCTACGAGCAGTACTTC	CASGRGRGTYEQYF
-	-	TRBV25-1	TRBJ1-1	TGTGCCAGCAGTGAAACTACAATTTTGAACACTGAAGCTTTCTTT	CASSETTILNTEAFF
-	-	TRBV6-5	TRBJ2-2	TGTGCCAGCAACGAAGGGGGGGCGAGGGGCGGGGAGCTGTTTTTT	CASNEGGARGGELFF
-	-	TRBV5-1	TRBJ2-7	TGCGCCAGCAGCCGAGGCTACGAGCAGTACTTC	CASSRGYEQYF
-	-	TRBV10-3	TRBJ2-7	TGTGCCATCGGGGTGGACAGATCCTACGAGCAGTACTTC	CAIGVDRSYEQYF
-	-	TRBV4-1	TRBJ2-6	TGCGCCAGCAGCCAAGAGGGGGGGGCCCCCTCTGGGGCCAACGTCCTGACTTTC	CASSQEGGAPSGANVLTF
-	-	TRBV6-1	TRBJ2-7	TGTGCCAGCAGTGAGGGCGGGATAGGGTCCTACGAGCAGTACTTC	CASSEGGIGSYEQYF
-	TRBD2	TRBV2	TRBJ2-3	TGTGCCAGCAGGTTTTCTAGCGGGTTCTCAGATACGCAGTATTTT	CASRFSSGFSDTQYF
-	TRBD2	TRBV5-1	TRBJ2-5	TGCGCCAGCAGCCTCGGACTAGCGGGAGACAGAGAGACCCAGTACTTC	CASSLGLAGDRETQYF
-	-	TRBV7-9	TRBJ1-1	TGTTCCAGCAGCTTGACTAACACTGAAGCTTTCTTT	CSSSLTNTEAFF
-	-	TRBV7-2	TRBJ1-2	TGTGCCAGCAGCTTAGCGGCAGGGCAACGTGGCTACACCTTC	CASSLAAGQRGYTF
-	-	TRBV19	TRBJ2-7	TGTGCCAGTAGTTCCTTTCAGGGTGCCTACGAGCAGTACTTC	CASSSFQGAYEQYF
-	-	TRBV10-2	TRBJ2-1	TGCGCCAGCAGTGAGGGGAGTCCGAATGAGCAGTTCTTC	CASSEGSPNEQFF
-	-	TRBV18	TRBJ2-3	TGTGCCAGCTCACCACCTACGAGGGCCACAGATACGCAGTATTTT	CASSPPTRATDTQYF
-	TRBD2	TRBV7-9	TRBJ2-7	TGTGCCAGCAAACCCCCGGGGGGTTACGAGCAGTACTTC	CASKPPGGYEQYF
once	TRBD1	TRBV11-2	TRBJ2-3	TGTGCCAGCAGCCACAGGGGTAGCACAGATACGCAGTATTTT	CASSHRGSTDTQYF
-	-	TRBV6-5	TRBJ2-5	TGTGCCAGTCAAATTAACCGGGGTTCGCCCCAGTACTTC	CASQINRGSPQYF
-	-	TRBV7-2	TRBJ2-3	TGTGCCAGCAGCTTAGCGGGTAGAGGGATGCAGTATTTT	CASSLAGRGMQYF
-	TRBD1	TRBV2	TRBJ2-7	TGTGCCAGCACCGGGACAGGCTACGAGCAGTACTTC	CASTGTGYEQYF
-	TRBD2	TRBV6-5	TRBJ2-5	TGTGCCAGCAGTTACTTCAGCGGGAGGGGTGAGACCCAGTACTTC	CASSYFSGRGETQYF
-	TRBD2	TRBV11-1	TRBJ2-5	TGTGCCAGCACACTACTTAAAGGCGGGGGACAAGAGACCCAGTACTTC	CASTLLKGGGQETQYF
-	TRBD1	TRBV7-9	TRBJ1-2	TGTGCCAGCAGCTCCCTTGACAGGGGAGATGGCTACACCTTC	CASSSLDRGDGYTF